The 23 T cell receptor beta chains given below trace back to one sample, sequenced in a study of cytomegalovirus exposure and HLA in healthy donors. Primers for the PCR totalled 60 Vbeta and 13 Jbeta. Produced via immunoSEQ multiplex PCR; TCRdb's table is partial and in-frame only. The sample carries approximately 170,000 clones, more than 65% recorded once. Sequencing input: PBMCs. The receptor set was obtained from a middle-aged man in good health and CMV-seropositive.

The rearrangement links TRBV19 to TRBJ2-3; no firm D call. CDR3 length: 15 amino acids. Trimming pared 3 bases from V and 0 bases from J, leaving 10 bases between. Germline values: CDR1 LNHDA, CDR2 SQIVND (reference sequence). The DNA of the CDR3 is TGTGCCAGTAGTATCGCAGTACCAAGCACAGATACGCAGTATTTT. This sequence encodes CASSIAVPSTDTQYF.

The chain carries TRBV7-9 and TRBJ1-2, with TRBD1 matching 7 bases. The CDR3 has 13 residues. V lost 5 bases and J lost 6; bases outside the gene matches: 6. Germline-derived CDR1 and CDR2 are SEHNR and FQNEAQ (reference sequence). CDR3 sequence (DNA): TGTGCCAGCAGCGGAGGGACAGTGGATGGCTACACCTTC. Protein product: CASSGGTVDGYTF.

The chain carries TRBV4-3 and TRBJ2-7; 15 bases are shared with TRBD2. This CDR3 has 18 residues. From germline, CDR1 is LGHNA and CDR2 YSLEER. V gave up 0 bases and J gave up 7 bases; unmatched junction bases: 10. CDR3 residues: CASSQDTLFGLAGGEQYF. The CDR3 DNA follows: TGCGCCAGCAGCCAAGACACCCTATTTGGACTAGCGGGAGGGGAGCAGTACTTC.

This chain joins TRBV9 and TRBJ1-1, with 7 positions matching TRBD1. Germline CDR1 is SGDLS and CDR2 is YYNGEE. J lost 2 bases, V lost 0 bases, and 4 bases had no gene match. This CDR3 comprises 15 residues. The CDR3 bases are TGTGCCAGCAGCGTAGGTGGGACAGCTAACACTGAAGCTTTCTTT. Translating gives CASSVGGTANTEAFF.

The chain carries TRBV20-1 and TRBJ2-5, with no clear D. The length of the CDR3 is 11 residues. Trimming left V 3 bases short and J 2 bases short, with 4 bases between. Germline CDR1 is DFQATT and CDR2 is SNEGSKA (reference sequence). This CDR3 reads CSARQQETQYF. In nucleotides, the CDR3 is TGCAGTGCTAGGCAGCAAGAGACCCAGTACTTC.

This clone was picked up one time. The V call is TRBV4-1, the J call TRBJ2-5; 11 bases agree with TRBD2. Germline assignment: CDR1 MGHRA and CDR2 YSYEKL. Germline trimming cut 4 bases from V and 2 bases from J; bases unmatched to any gene: 3. The CDR3 length is 15 residues. CDR3 in amino acids: CASSRLAGTQETQYF. The CDR3 region has the DNA TGCGCCAGCAGCCGACTAGCGGGGACTCAAGAGACCCAGTACTTC.

The J gene is TRBJ1-5, the V gene TRBV18, with D maybe TRBD1 (5 bases). V was shortened by 1 base and J by 2 bases, with 12 bases between the two germline ends. Germline lookup yields CDR1 KGHSH and CDR2 LQKENI. This CDR3 comprises 16 residues. CDR3 sequence: CASSPLGGTGNQPQHF. The DNA for the CDR3 is TGTGCCAGCTCACCACTAGGAGGGACTGGCAATCAGCCCCAGCATTTT.

This clone was detected only once. The chain employs TRBV10-3 and TRBJ2-1; 9 nucleotides line up with TRBD2. This CDR3 spans 17 amino acids. The germline V gene has CDR1 ENHRY and CDR2 SYGVKD. Trimming removed 0 bases from V and 7 bases from J; junction bases left unmatched: 10. The CDR3 DNA sequence: TGTGCCATCAGTGAGTCAGGGACTAGCCAGTTCAAGAATGAGCAGTTCTTC. The encoded protein is CAISESGTSQFKNEQFF.

This sequence joins TRBV5-1 and TRBJ2-5; 7 bases align to TRBD2. Germline values: CDR1 SGHRS, CDR2 YFSETQ. V trimming: 3 bases; J trimming: 5 bases; junction bases outside the gene matches: 7. This CDR3 region has 14 residues. The CDR3 spells CASSSGEGRETQYF. The CDR3 DNA follows: TGCGCCAGCAGCTCGGGGGAGGGCCGGGAGACCCAGTACTTC.

V gene TRBV4-2 combines with J gene TRBJ2-1; D perhaps matches TRBD1 (5 bases). The V gene lost 2 bases and the J gene lost 9 bases, with 8 bases spanning the gap. The CDR3 runs 12 residues. Germline CDR1 is LGHNA and CDR2 is YNFKEQ. The CDR3 here is CASSQRGREQFF. CDR3 sequence (DNA): TGTGCCAGCAGCCAAAGGGGTCGTGAGCAGTTCTTC.

The chain employs TRBV5-1 and TRBJ2-7, with 9 positions matching TRBD1. Germline V gene sequence: CDR1 SGHRS, CDR2 YFSETQ. Trimming cost V 0 bases and J 7 bases; bases outside gene matches: 8. The CDR3 extends over 15 amino acids. The CDR3 DNA reads TGCGCCAGCAGCTTGGAGGACAGGGGCTTGGGAGAGCAGTACTTC. Translating it yields CASSLEDRGLGEQYF.

The chain employs TRBV4-1 and TRBJ2-5; TRBD2 matches at 10 bases. The ends lost 3 bases at V and 2 bases at J; junction bases unmatched: 9. The germline V gene has CDR1 MGHRA and CDR2 YSYEKL. The CDR3 is 17 residues long. This chain's CDR3 is CASSHFASGGRQETQYF. The CDR3 DNA sequence: TGCGCCAGCAGCCACTTTGCTAGCGGGGGAAGACAAGAGACCCAGTACTTC.

This clone was found once. The chain recombines TRBV11-2 with TRBJ2-1; the match to TRBD1 covers 11 bases. Germline lookup yields CDR1 SGHAT and CDR2 FQNNGV. The CDR3 is 20 residues long. Trimming removed 0 bases from V and 1 base from J; junction bases left unmatched: 11. CDR3 nucleotides: TGTGCCAGCAGCTTAGATAGGAGGACAGGGGGCAGGGGTTCCTACAATGAGCAGTTCTTC. It yields the protein CASSLDRRTGGRGSYNEQFF.

This rearrangement joins TRBV5-1 to TRBJ2-3, with 10 bases lining up with TRBD2. The V segment lost 4 bases and the J segment 3 bases; nucleotides outside the gene matches: 8. This CDR3 region has 16 residues. Germline CDR1 and CDR2: SGHRS and YFSETQ. This chain's CDR3 is CASSVAGGPVTDTQYF. The CDR3 coding sequence is TGCGCCAGCAGCGTAGCGGGGGGCCCCGTGACAGATACGCAGTATTTT.

This clone was found once. This sequence joins TRBV5-6 and TRBJ1-1, with D tentatively TRBD1 (6 bases). This CDR3 has 14 residues. Germline CDR1 and CDR2: SGHDT and YYEEEE. Trimming removed 0 bases at V and 4 bases at J, with 10 bases between. CDR3 DNA: TGTGCCAGCAGCTTGGATCAGGGGACCACTGAAGCTTTCTTT. It specifies CASSLDQGTTEAFF.

The chain combines TRBV5-1 with TRBJ2-7, with a possible D match to TRBD1 (5 bases). Trimming pared 3 bases from V and 3 bases from J, leaving 7 bases between. The CDR3 is 12 residues long. Per the germline V gene, CDR1 is SGHRS and CDR2 is YFSETQ. The CDR3: CASSYDSYEQYF. As DNA, the CDR3 is TGCGCCAGCAGCTACGACAGCTACGAGCAGTACTTC. Together with reference TRBV5-1 and TRBJ2-7, the CDR3 gives the full variable domain: KAGVTQTPRYLIKTRGQQVTLSCSPISGHRSVSWYQQTPGQGLQFLFEYFSETQRNKGNFPGRFSGRQFSNSRSEMNVSTLELGDSALYLCASSYDSYEQYFGPGTRLTVT.

The V gene is TRBV5-1, the J gene TRBJ2-7; TRBD2 is a possible D gene (7 bases). The CDR3 is 16 residues long. Germline V gene sequence: CDR1 SGHRS, CDR2 YFSETQ. With 4 bases removed from V and 5 bases from J, the gap between germline ends came to 22 bases. CDR3: CASSERGGGAVNEQYF. The CDR3 DNA sequence: TGCGCCAGCAGCGAGCGGGGTGGGGGGGCGGTTAACGAGCAGTACTTC.

This clone was detected a few times. The chain recombines TRBV6-1 with TRBJ1-2, with TRBD1 as a possible D gene (6 bases). The germline V and J ends were trimmed by 6 bases and 3 bases, with 11 bases remaining between them. The CDR3 has 13 residues. The germline CDR1 and CDR2 sequences are MNHNS and SASEGT. In nucleotides, the CDR3 is TGTGCCAGCAGAGTAGGACAGTACTATGGCTACACCTTC. Protein product: CASRVGQYYGYTF.

This chain uses TRBV30 with TRBJ1-5; D is possibly TRBD1 (6 bases). Germline V gene data show CDR1 as GTSNPN and CDR2 as SVGIG (reference sequence). Trimming took off 0 bases at V and 4 bases at J, with 25 bases between the two ends. The CDR3 runs 19 residues. The CDR3 region is CAWSVRGTLRGGRNQPQHF. CDR3 nucleotides: TGTGCCTGGAGTGTACGAGGCACTCTCAGGGGTGGGAGAAATCAGCCCCAGCATTTT.

This chain links TRBV6-1 with TRBJ2-2; 16 bases align to TRBD2. Per the germline V gene, CDR1 is MNHNS and CDR2 is SASEGT. V lost 3 bases to trimming and J lost 7 bases; unmatched junction nucleotides: 14. This CDR3 spans 20 amino acids. As DNA, the CDR3 is TGTGCCAGCAGTGACCACATGGGACTAGCGGGAGGGGCAGGGGGCGGGGAGCTGTTTTTT. Encoded protein: CASSDHMGLAGGAGGGELFF.

This chain uses TRBV7-9 with TRBJ1-4; 7 positions agree with TRBD1. Germline V gives CDR1 SEHNR, CDR2 FQNEAQ (reference sequence). This CDR3 has 16 residues. The trim removed 3 bases at V and 0 bases at J, leaving 4 bases unmatched. The CDR3 DNA reads as TGTGCCAGCAGCTTGGCAGGGGGTCCAACTAATGAAAAACTGTTTTTT. Its protein is CASSLAGGPTNEKLFF.

The rearrangement uses TRBV28 and TRBJ1-5; weak D call: TRBD1 (6 bases). V dropped 6 bases and J dropped 0 bases, with 15 bases sitting between them. This CDR3 is 16 amino acids long. Germline CDR1 and CDR2: MDHEN and SYDVKM. The DNA of the CDR3 is TGTGCCAGCAGGTCCCAGGGGCTATATAGCAATCAGCCCCAGCATTTT. This translates into CASRSQGLYSNQPQHF.

The rearrangement uses TRBV18 and TRBJ2-7, with TRBD2 identical over 12 bases. V lost 2 bases to trimming and J lost 6 bases; unmatched junction nucleotides: 14. CDR1 KGHSH and CDR2 LQKENI come from the germline V gene. The CDR3 is 18 residues long. The CDR3 reads CASSPRLTSGSVSSEQYF. Written as DNA, the CDR3 is TGTGCCAGCTCACCAAGATTGACTAGCGGGAGCGTTTCGTCCGAGCAGTACTTC.